The sequence of this TCR beta chain was determined in a study of blood T cell repertoires in COVID-19. Across the whole study: COVID-19 samples from acute and convalescent phases originated in the United States, Italy and Spain. PBMCs, B-cell-depleted T cells, or T cells were the source of the cDNA or gDNA that made up the material.

Per the original methods: Using reference gene primer amplification, nucleated cell counts were estimated. Sequenced by immunoSEQ multiplex PCR; TCRdb stores in-frame clones only, minus some. D and trimming were read from the DNA, whereas the V and J calls and clone size are those reported in that table. The sample has under 200,000 clones, over 75% seen once; the top ten hold 6.5%. This sequence was found in a man aged 65-85 years with active or convalescent COVID-19. Sequenced material: peripheral blood.

The CDR3 region has the DNA TGCGCCAGCAGCTCCCAGCCTATTACAGGAGCCAGCACAGATACGCAGTATTTT. It translates to CASSSQPITGASTDTQYF. The chain employs TRBV5-1 and TRBJ2-3, with D perhaps TRBD1 (5 bases). Between the trimmed V and J ends, which lost 3 bases and 0 bases, there was a span of 20 bases. Germline assignment: CDR1 SGHRS and CDR2 YFSETQ. The CDR3 has 18 amino acids.